This passage covers 10 T cell receptor beta chains from one sample sequenced in a study of blood T cell repertoires in COVID-19. TCRdb's table, derived via immunoSEQ multiplex PCR, lists solely in-frame clones and lacks some. The data hold roughly 120,000 clones, with roughly 80% observed a single time. The sample comprised peripheral blood. All receptors come from a woman in her sixties or seventies with acute or convalescent COVID-19.

The genes are TRBV12-3 or TRBV12-4 and TRBJ1-5, with a tentative D call TRBD1 (6 bases). Trimming shortened V by 3 bases and J by 16 bases, and 13 bases separated the two germline ends. This CDR3 comprises 11 residues. This chain's CDR3 is CASSFTGPLHF. CDR3 DNA sequence: TGTGCCAGCAGTTTCACAGGGCCCTTACATTTT.

This clone was observed a few times. Other DNA sequences in this sample translate to the same CDR3. The rearrangement joins TRBV5-4 to TRBJ1-1; D gene ambiguous. The CDR3 length is 14 residues. Germline V gene data show CDR1 as SGHNT and CDR2 as YYREEE (reference sequence). V was trimmed by 1 base and J by 1 base, leaving 8 bases between them. The CDR3 loop reads CASSLWGGNTEAFF. DNA for the CDR3: TGTGCCAGCAGCTTGTGGGGAGGGAACACTGAAGCTTTCTTT.

The genes are TRBV10-2 and TRBJ1-2; D might be TRBD1 (5 bases). The CDR3 has 12 amino acids. Germline CDR1 WSHSY, CDR2 SAAADI. Trimming removed 10 bases at V and 8 bases at J, with 17 bases between. The CDR3 spells CAISAQGGGYTF. DNA for the CDR3: TGCGCCATCTCAGCGCAGGGAGGGGGCTACACCTTC.

The chain combines TRBV6-5 with TRBJ1-4; TRBD1 matches 7 bases. The trim removed 4 bases at V and 8 bases at J, leaving 7 bases unmatched. The CDR3 length is 14 residues. Germline V gene sequence: CDR1 MNHEY, CDR2 SVGAGI. CDR3 in amino acids: CASSLEVGGEKLFF. The DNA for the CDR3 is TGTGCCAGCAGTTTGGAGGTAGGGGGCGAAAAACTGTTTTTT.

The gene calls are TRBV24-1 and TRBJ1-2; 8 nucleotides line up with TRBD1. CDR1 is KGHDR, CDR2 SFDVKD, per germline. The V gene end was trimmed by 2 bases and the J gene end by 5 bases; junction bases not matched to a gene: 12. The CDR3 contains 17 residues. The CDR3 coding sequence is TGTGCCACCAGTGATTCCCTGACAGGGGCGGGTAGTTATGGCTACACCTTC. Encoded protein: CATSDSLTGAGSYGYTF.

This chain joins TRBV7-9 and TRBJ2-1, with 10 positions matching TRBD2. The CDR3 runs 17 residues. Germline V gene sequence: CDR1 SEHNR, CDR2 FQNEAQ (reference sequence). V shed 5 bases, J shed 0 bases, and the junction held 7 bases outside the gene matches. CDR3 sequence reads: CASSLGLAASSYNEQFF. Written as DNA, the CDR3 is TGTGCCAGCAGCCTCGGACTAGCGGCGAGCTCCTACAATGAGCAGTTCTTC.

V is TRBV18 and J is TRBJ1-2; D may be TRBD1 (5 bases). The V gene lost 6 bases and the J gene lost 1 base, with 12 bases spanning the gap. Germline V gives CDR1 KGHSH, CDR2 LQKENI. The length of the CDR3 is 14 residues. CDR3 sequence (DNA): TGTGCCAGCTCCCCGACAGAGAGTAACTATGGCTACACCTTC. Translated, it gives CASSPTESNYGYTF.

This rearrangement joins TRBV5-8 to TRBJ1-1, with D possibly matching TRBD1 (6 bases). The CDR3 runs to 16 residues. The V end lost 1 base, the J end lost 1 base, and 14 bases lay between the germline ends. Germline-derived CDR1 and CDR2 are SGHTS and YDEGEE. The CDR3 nucleotides read TGTGCCAGCAGCTTGCCGGGGGGGCGCAGGAACACTGAAGCTTTCTTT. It specifies CASSLPGGRRNTEAFF.

CDR3 in DNA: TGTGCCAGCAGTTACGGGAGGGCCTCAAACATTCAGTACTTC. This codes for CASSYGRASNIQYF. The chain recombines TRBV6-5 with TRBJ2-4; 7 bases match TRBD2. The CDR3 totals 14 residues. Germline V gene data show CDR1 as MNHEY and CDR2 as SVGAGI. Losses at the gene ends were 2 bases for V and 6 bases for J; bases not matched to a gene: 4.

This clone was detected only a few times. CDR3 nucleotides: TGTGCCACCAGTGATTTACAGGATAATCAGCCCCAGCATTTT. Translating it yields CATSDLQDNQPQHF. The J gene is TRBJ1-5, the V gene TRBV24-1, with a tentative D call TRBD1 (5 bases). The CDR3 is made up of 14 amino acids. V was clipped by 1 base and J by 4 bases, with 7 bases between them. Germline V gene data show CDR1 as KGHDR and CDR2 as SFDVKD.